The TCR beta chain described here comes from a study of shared clonotypes between healthy human individuals. Study results and caveats: Researchers found naive subsets generally carried larger estimated richness than memory subsets. When compared with the clonotypes that were shared by all four sorted-subset donors, the non-shared clonotypes turned out to have lower generation probabilities.

Per germline, CDR1 SGHDN and CDR2 FVKESK. The V and J ends lost 5 bases and 6 bases, in that order; junction bases with no gene match: 12. The CDR3 extends over 15 amino acids. A remark on this clone: What it recognizes is unknown.

Donors, without exception, were Caucasian adults residing in Nashville, Tennessee. The sorted-subset replicate PCRs were given around 200 ng DNA, which is tens of thousands of T cell genomes. TCRdb's table, derived via immunoSEQ multiplex PCR, lists solely in-frame clones and lacks some. The data contain 650,000 to 700,000 clones, around 91% of them seen just once; the ten biggest clones take up around a third. Sequencing was carried out using memory CD8+ T cells from PBMCs. Subset defined: CD45RO+ cells pooled with CCR7-negative TemRA cells. This sequence was found in a man aged 18 to 29 in good health. Some clones in this sample may be carry-over from other donors' samples. The genes are TRBV14 and TRBJ1-2; 7 bases agree with TRBD1. The CDR3 sequence: CASSSIPTGKDGYTF. The CDR3 region has the DNA TGTGCCAGCAGCTCAATTCCGACAGGGAAGGATGGCTACACCTTC.